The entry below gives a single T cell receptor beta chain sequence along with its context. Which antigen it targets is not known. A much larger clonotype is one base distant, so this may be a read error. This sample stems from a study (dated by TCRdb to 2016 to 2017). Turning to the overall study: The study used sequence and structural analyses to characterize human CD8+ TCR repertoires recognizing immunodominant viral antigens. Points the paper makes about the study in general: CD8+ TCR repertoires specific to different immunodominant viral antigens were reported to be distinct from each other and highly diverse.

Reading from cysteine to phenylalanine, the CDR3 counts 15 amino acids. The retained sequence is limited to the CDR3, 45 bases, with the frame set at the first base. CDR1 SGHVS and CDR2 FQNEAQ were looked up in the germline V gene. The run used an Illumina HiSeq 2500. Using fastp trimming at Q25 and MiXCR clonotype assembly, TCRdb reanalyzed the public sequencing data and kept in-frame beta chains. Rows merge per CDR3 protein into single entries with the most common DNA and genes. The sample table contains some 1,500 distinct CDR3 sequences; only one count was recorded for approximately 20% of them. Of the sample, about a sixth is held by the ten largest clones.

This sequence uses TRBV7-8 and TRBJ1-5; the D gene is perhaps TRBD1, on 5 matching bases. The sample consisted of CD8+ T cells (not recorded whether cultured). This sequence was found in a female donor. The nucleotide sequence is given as TGTGCCAGCAGCTTATCAGGGATGCTGAATCAGCTCCAGCATTTT. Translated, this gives CASSLSGMLNQLQHF.